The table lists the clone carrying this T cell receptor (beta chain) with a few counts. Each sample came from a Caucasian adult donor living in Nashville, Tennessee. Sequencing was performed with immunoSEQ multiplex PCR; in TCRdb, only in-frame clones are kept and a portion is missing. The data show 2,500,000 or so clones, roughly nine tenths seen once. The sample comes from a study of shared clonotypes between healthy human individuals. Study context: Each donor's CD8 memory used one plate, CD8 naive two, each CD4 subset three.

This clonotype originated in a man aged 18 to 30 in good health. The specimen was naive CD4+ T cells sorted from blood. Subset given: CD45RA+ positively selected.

CDR3 residues: CAWRTGMSTEAFF. The CDR3 DNA follows: TGTGCCTGGAGGACAGGGATGTCGACTGAAGCTTTCTTT. This chain uses TRBV30 with TRBJ1-1; 7 bases line up with TRBD1. The V gene's germline CDR1 is GTSNPN and CDR2 SVGIG (reference sequence). V trimming: 3 bases; J trimming: 5 bases; junction bases outside the gene matches: 6. The length of the CDR3 is 13 residues.